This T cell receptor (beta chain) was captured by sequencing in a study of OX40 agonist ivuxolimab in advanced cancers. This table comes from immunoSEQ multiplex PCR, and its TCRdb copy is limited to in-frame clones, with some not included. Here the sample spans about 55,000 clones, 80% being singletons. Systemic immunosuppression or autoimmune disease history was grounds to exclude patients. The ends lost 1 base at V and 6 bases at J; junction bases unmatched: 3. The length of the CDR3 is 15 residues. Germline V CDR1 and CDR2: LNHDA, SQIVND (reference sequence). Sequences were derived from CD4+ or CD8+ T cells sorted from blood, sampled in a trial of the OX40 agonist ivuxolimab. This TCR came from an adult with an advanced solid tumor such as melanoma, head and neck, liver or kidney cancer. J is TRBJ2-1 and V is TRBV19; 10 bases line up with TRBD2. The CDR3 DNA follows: TGTGCCAGTAGTATAGCAGCGGGAGGGGGCAATGAGCAGTTCTTC. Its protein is CASSIAAGGGNEQFF.